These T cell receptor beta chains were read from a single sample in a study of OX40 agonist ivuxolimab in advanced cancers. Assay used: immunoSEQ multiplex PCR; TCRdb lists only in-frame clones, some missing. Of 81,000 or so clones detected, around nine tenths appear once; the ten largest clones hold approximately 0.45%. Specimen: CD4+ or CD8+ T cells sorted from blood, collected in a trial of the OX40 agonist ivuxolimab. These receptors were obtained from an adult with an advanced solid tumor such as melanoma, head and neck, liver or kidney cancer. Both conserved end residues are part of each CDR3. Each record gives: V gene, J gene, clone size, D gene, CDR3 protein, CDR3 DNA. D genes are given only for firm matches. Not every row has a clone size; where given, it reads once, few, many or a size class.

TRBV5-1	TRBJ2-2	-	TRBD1	CASSLPGQSNTGELFF	TGCGCCAGCAGCCTACCGGGACAGTCGAACACCGGGGAGCTGTTTTTT
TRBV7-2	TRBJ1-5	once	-	CASNTPPGQPQHF	TGTGCCAGCAACACCCCCCCAGGTCAGCCCCAGCATTTT
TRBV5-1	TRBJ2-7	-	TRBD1	CASSPSGTGIYEQYF	TGCGCCAGCAGCCCCTCCGGGACAGGAATATACGAGCAGTACTTC
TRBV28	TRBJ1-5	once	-	CASSTRRGSYSNQPQHF	TGTGCCAGCAGCACCCGGAGGGGTTCTTATAGCAATCAGCCCCAGCATTTT
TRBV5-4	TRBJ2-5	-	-	CASSPTFQIQETQYF	TGTGCCAGCAGCCCCACTTTCCAGATCCAAGAGACCCAGTACTTC
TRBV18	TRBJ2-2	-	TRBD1	CASSQGQAWGGELFF	TGTGCCAGCTCACAAGGACAGGCCTGGGGCGGGGAGCTGTTTTTT
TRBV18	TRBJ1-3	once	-	CASSPFENTIYF	TGTGCCAGCTCACCATTCGAAAACACCATATATTTT
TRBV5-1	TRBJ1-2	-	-	CASSLPRNYGYTF	TGTGCCAGCAGCTTGCCCCGAAACTATGGCTACACCTTC
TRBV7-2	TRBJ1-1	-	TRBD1	CASSLGQGTEAFF	TGTGCCAGCAGCCTCGGACAGGGTACTGAAGCTTTCTTT
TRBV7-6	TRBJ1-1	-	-	CASSLGPRMGDTEAFF	TGTGCCAGCAGCTTAGGGCCCCGTATGGGGGACACTGAAGCTTTCTTT
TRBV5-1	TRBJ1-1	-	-	CASSLEQPGTHAFF	TGCGCCAGCAGCTTGGAACAGCCTGGCACTCATGCTTTCTTT
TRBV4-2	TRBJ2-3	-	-	CASSQGQFPDTQYF	TGTGCCAGCAGCCAAGGACAGTTTCCAGATACGCAGTATTTT
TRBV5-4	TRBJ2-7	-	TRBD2	CASSFASGGPSYEQYF	TGTGCCAGCAGCTTCGCTAGCGGGGGGCCTTCCTACGAGCAGTACTTC
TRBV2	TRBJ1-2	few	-	CASQGGQNYGYTF	TGTGCCAGCCAGGGCGGCCAGAACTATGGCTACACCTTC
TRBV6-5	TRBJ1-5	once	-	CASLWGGGPQHF	TGTGCCAGCTTATGGGGGGGCGGGCCCCAGCATTTT
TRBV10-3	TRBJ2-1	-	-	CAISEEEGVYNEQFF	TGTGCCATCAGTGAAGAGGAAGGAGTATACAATGAGCAGTTCTTC
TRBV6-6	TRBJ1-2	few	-	CASSYSVDYGYTF	TGTGCCAGCAGTTACTCCGTTGACTATGGCTACACCTTC
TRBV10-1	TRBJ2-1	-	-	CASSDIGRGAVNEQFF	TGCGCCAGCAGTGACATCGGTCGGGGGGCGGTCAATGAGCAGTTCTTC
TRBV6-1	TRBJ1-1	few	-	CASRLGGDLEAFF	TGTGCCAGCCGATTAGGGGGTGACTTGGAAGCTTTCTTT
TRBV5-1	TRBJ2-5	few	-	CASSPVGGRRETQYF	TGCGCCAGCAGCCCTGTTGGGGGCCGGAGAGAGACCCAGTACTTC